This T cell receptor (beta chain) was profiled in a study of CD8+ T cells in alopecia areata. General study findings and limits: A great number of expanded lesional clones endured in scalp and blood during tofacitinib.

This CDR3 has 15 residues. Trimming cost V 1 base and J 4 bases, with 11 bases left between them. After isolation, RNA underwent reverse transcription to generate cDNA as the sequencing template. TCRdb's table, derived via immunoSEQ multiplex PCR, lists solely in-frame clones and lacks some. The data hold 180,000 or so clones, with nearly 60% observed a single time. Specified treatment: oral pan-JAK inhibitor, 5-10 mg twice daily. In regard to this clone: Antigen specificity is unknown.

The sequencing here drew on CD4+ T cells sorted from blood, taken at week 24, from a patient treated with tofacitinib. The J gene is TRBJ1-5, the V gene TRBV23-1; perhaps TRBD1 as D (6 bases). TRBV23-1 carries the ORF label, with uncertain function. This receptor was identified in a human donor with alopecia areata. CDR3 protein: CASSQLARGNQPQHF. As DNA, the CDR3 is TGCGCCAGCAGTCAATTGGCGAGGGGGAATCAGCCCCAGCATTTT.